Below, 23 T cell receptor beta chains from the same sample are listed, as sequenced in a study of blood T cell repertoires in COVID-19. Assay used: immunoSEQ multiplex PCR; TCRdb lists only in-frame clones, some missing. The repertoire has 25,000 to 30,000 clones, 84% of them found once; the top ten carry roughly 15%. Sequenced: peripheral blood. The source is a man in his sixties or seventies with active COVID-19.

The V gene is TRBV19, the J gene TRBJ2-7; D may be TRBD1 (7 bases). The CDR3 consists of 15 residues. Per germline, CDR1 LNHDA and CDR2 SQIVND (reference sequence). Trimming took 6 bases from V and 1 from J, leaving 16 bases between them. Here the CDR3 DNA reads TGTGCCAGTAGAGGACAGGCTAGCGCATCCTACGAGCAGTACTTC. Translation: CASRGQASASYEQYF.

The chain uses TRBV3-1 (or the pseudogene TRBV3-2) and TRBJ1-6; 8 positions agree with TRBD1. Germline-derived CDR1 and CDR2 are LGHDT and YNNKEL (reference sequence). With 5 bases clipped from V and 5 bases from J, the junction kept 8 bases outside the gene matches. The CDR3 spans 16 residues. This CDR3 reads CASSASDRGHNSPLHF. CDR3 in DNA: TGTGCCAGCAGCGCCTCCGACAGGGGCCATAATTCACCCCTCCACTTT.

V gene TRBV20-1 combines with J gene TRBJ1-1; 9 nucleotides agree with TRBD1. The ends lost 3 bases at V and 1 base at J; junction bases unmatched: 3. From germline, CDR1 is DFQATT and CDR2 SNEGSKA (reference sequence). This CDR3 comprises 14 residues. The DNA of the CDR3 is TGCAGTGCTAGTGGGGACAGGGAGAACACTGAAGCTTTCTTT. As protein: CSASGDRENTEAFF.

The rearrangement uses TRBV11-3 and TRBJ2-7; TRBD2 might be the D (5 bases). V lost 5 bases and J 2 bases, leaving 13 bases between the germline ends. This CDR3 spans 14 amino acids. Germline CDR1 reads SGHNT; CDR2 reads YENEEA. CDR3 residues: CASSPRGATYEQYF. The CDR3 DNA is TGTGCCAGCAGCCCTCGGGGAGCTACCTACGAGCAGTACTTC.

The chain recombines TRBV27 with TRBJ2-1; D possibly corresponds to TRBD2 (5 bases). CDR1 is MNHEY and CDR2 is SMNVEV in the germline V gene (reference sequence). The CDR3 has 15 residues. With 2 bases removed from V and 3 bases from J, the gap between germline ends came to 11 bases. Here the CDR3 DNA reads TGTGCCAGCAGTTTAGGAGGATTCCTCTACAATGAGCAGTTCTTC. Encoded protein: CASSLGGFLYNEQFF.

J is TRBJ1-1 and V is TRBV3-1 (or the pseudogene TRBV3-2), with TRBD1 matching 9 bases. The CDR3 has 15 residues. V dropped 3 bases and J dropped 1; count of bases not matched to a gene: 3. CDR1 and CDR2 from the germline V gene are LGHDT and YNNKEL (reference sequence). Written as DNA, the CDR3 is TGTGCCAGCAGCCATTCGGACAGGGGGAACACTGAAGCTTTCTTT. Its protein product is CASSHSDRGNTEAFF.

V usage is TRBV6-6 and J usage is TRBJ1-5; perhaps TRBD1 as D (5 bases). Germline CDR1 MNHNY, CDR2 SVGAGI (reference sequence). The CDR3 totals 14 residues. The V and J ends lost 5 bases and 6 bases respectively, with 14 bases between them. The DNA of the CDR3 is TGTGCCAGCAGTATTACAGCGGGGGGTCAGCCCCAGCATTTT. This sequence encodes CASSITAGGQPQHF.

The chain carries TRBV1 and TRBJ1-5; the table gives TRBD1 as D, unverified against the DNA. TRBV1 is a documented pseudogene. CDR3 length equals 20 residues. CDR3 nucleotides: TGCACCAGCAGCCGGCCCCGGCAGGGGGTTGGTTCTGATGGCAATCAGCCCCAGCATTTT. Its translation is CTSSRPRQGVGSDGNQPQHF.

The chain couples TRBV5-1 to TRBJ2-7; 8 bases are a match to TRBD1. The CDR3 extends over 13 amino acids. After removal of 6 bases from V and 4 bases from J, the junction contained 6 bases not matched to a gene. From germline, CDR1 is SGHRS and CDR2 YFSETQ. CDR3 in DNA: TGCGCCAGCAATGGACAGGGCAGTTACGAGCAGTACTTC. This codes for CASNGQGSYEQYF. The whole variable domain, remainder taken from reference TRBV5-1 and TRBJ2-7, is KAGVTQTPRYLIKTRGQQVTLSCSPISGHRSVSWYQQTPGQGLQFLFEYFSETQRNKGNFPGRFSGRQFSNSRSEMNVSTLELGDSALYLCASNGQGSYEQYFGPGTRLTVT.

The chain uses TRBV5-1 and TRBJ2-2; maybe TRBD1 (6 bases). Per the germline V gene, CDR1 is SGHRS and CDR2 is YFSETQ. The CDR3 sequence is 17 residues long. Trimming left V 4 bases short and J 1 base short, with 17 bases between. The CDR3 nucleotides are TGCGCCAGCAGCCCCGCTGCCGGGACACTGAACACCGGGGAGCTGTTTTTT. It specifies CASSPAAGTLNTGELFF.

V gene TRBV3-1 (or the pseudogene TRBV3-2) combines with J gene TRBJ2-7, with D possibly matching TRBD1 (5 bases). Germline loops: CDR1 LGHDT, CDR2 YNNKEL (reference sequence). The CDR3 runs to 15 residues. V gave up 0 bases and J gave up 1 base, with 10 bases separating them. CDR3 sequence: CASSQDGARSYEQYF. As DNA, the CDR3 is TGTGCCAGCAGCCAAGATGGGGCCCGATCCTACGAGCAGTACTTC.

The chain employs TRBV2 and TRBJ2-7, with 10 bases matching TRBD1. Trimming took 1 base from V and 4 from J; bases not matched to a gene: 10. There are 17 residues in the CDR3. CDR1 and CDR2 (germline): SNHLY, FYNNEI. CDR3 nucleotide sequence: TGTGCCAGCAGTGAAGACCCGGGACAGGGGTATGGGTACGAGCAGTACTTC. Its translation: CASSEDPGQGYGYEQYF.

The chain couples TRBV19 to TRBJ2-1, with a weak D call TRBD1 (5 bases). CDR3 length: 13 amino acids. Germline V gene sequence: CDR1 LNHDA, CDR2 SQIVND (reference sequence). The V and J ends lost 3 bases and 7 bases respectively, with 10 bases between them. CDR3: CASSIGRANEQFF. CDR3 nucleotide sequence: TGTGCCAGTAGTATCGGCAGGGCGAATGAGCAGTTCTTC.

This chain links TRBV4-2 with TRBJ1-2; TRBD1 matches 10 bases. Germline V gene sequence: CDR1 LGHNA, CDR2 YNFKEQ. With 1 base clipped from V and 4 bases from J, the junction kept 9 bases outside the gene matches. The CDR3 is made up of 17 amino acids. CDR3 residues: CASSQAVRQGASYGYTF. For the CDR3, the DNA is TGTGCCAGCAGCCAAGCGGTGAGACAGGGGGCAAGCTATGGCTACACCTTC.

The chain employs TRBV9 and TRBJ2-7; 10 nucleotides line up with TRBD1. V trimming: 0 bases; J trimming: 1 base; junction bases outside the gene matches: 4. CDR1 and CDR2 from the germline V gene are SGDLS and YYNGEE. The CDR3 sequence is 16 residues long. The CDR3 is CASSVEGTGASYEQYF. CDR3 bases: TGTGCCAGCAGCGTAGAAGGGACAGGGGCATCCTACGAGCAGTACTTC. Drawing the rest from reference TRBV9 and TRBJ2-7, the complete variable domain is DSGVTQTPKHLITATGQRVTLRCSPRSGDLSVYWYQQSLDQGLQFLIQYYNGEERAKGNILERFSAQQFPDLHSELNLSSLELGDSALYFCASSVEGTGASYEQYFGPGTRLTVT.

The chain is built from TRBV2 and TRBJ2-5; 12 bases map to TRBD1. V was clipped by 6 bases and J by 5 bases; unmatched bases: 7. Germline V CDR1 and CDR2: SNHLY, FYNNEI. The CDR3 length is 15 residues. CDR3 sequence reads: CASRGQGARWETQYF. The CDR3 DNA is TGTGCCAGCAGGGGACAGGGGGCGCGGTGGGAGACCCAGTACTTC.

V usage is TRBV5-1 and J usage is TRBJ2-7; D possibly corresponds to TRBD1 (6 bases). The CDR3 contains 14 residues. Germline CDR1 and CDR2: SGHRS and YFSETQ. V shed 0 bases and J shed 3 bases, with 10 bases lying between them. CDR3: CASSLEQGFYEQYF. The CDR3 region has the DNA TGCGCCAGCAGCTTGGAGCAGGGGTTCTACGAGCAGTACTTC.

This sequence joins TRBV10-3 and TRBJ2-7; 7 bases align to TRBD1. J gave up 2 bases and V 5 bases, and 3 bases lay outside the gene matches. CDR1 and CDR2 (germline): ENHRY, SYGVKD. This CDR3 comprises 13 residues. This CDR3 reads CAISPGQTYEQYF. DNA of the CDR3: TGTGCCATCAGTCCGGGACAGACCTACGAGCAGTACTTC.

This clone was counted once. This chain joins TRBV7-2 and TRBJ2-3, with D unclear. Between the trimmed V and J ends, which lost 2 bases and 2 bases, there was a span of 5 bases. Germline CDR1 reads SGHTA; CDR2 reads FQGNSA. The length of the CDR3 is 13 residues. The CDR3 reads CASSLIYTDTQYF. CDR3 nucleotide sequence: TGTGCCAGCAGCTTAATCTACACAGATACGCAGTATTTT.

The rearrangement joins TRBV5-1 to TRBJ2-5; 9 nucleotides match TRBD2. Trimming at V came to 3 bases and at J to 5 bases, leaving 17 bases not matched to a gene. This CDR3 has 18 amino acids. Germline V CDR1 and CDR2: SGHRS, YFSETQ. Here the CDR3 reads CASSSRGRTSAVGETQYF. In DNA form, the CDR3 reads TGCGCCAGCAGCTCCCGCGGGCGGACTAGCGCCGTTGGGGAGACCCAGTACTTC.

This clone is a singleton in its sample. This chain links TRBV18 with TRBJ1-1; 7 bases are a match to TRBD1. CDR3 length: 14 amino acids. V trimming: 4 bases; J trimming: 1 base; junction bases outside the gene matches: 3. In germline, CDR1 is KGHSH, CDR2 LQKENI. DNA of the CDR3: TGTGCCAGCTCACGACAGGGAGCGAACACTGAAGCTTTCTTT. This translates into CASSRQGANTEAFF.

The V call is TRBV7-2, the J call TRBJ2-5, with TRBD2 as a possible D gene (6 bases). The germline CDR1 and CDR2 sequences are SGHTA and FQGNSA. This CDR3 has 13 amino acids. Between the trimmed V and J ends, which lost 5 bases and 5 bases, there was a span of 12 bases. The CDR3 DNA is TGTGCCAGCAGCGAACCGGGGGAGGAGACCCAGTACTTC. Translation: CASSEPGEETQYF.

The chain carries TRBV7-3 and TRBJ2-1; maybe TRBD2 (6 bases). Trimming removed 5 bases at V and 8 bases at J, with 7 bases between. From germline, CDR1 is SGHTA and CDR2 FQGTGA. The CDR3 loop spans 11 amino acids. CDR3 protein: CASSRGYEQFF. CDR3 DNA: TGTGCCAGCAGCCGGGGGTATGAGCAGTTCTTC. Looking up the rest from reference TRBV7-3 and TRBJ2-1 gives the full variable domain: GAGVSQTPSNKVTEKGKYVELRCDPISGHTALYWYRQSLGQGPEFLIYFQGTGAADDSGLPNDRFFAVRPEGSVSTLKIQRTERGDSAVYLCASSRGYEQFFGPGTRLTVL.